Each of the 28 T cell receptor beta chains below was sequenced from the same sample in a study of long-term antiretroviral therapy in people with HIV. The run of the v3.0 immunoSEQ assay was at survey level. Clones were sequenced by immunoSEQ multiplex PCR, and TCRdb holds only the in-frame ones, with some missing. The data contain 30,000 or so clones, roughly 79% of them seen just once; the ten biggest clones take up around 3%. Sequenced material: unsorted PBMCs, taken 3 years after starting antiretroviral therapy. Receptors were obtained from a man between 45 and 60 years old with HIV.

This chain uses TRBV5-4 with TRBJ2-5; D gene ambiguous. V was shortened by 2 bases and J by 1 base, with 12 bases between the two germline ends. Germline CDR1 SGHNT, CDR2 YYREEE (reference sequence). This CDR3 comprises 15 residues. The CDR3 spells CASSFGSLSQETQYF. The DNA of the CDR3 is TGTGCCAGCAGCTTCGGGTCCCTTTCCCAAGAGACCCAGTACTTC. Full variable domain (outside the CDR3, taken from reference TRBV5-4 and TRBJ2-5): ETGVTQSPTHLIKTRGQQVTLRCSSQSGHNTVSWYQQALGQGPQFIFQYYREEENGRGNFPPRFSGLQFPNYSSELNVNALELDDSALYLCASSFGSLSQETQYFGPGTRLLVL.

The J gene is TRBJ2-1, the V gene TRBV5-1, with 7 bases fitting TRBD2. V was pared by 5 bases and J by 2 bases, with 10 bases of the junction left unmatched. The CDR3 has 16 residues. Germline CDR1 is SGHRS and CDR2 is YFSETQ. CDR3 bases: TGCGCCAGCAGTTCTCTGGCGGGAGATGCCTACAATGAGCAGTTCTTC. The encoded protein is CASSSLAGDAYNEQFF.

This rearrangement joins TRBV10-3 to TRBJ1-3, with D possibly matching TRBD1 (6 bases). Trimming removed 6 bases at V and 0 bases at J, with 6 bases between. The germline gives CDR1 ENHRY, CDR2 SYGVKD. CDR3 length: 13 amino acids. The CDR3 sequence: CAIRDSSGNTIYF. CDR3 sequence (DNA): TGTGCCATCAGGGACAGCTCTGGAAACACCATATATTTT.

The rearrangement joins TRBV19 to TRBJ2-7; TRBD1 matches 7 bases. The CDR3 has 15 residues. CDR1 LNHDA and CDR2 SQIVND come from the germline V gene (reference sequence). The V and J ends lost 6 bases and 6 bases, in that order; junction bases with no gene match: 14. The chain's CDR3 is CASSFPRQGKVEQYF. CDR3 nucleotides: TGTGCCAGTAGCTTTCCTCGACAGGGAAAGGTCGAGCAGTACTTC.

CDR3 loop: CASSQQAGVIDTQYF. The CDR3 DNA follows: TGCGCCAGCAGCCAGCAAGCGGGAGTAATAGATACGCAGTATTTT. V and J are TRBV4-3 and TRBJ2-3, with 8 bases matching TRBD2. The CDR3 spans 15 residues. CDR1 is LGHNA, CDR2 YSLEER, per germline. J was trimmed by 5 bases and V by 3 bases; bases with no gene match: 7.

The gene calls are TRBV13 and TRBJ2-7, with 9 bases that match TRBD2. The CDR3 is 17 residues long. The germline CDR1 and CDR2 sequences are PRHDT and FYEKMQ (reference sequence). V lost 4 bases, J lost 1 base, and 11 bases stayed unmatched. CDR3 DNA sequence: TGTGCCAGCAGCTCTTATTTAGCGGGAGAAGGGTCCTACGAGCAGTACTTC. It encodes CASSSYLAGEGSYEQYF.

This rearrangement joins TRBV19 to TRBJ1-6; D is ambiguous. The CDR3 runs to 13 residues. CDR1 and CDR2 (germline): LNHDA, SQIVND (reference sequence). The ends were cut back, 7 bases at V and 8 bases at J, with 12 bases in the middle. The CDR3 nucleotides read TGTGCCAGTACGGCTCGGGTGGATTCACCCCTCCACTTT. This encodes CASTARVDSPLHF.

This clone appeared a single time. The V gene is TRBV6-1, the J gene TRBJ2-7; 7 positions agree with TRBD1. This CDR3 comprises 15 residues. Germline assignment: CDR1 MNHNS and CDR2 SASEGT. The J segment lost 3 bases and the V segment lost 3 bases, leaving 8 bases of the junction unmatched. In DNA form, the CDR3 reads TGTGCCAGCAGTGATAGGGGGCTATGGGGCTACGAGCAGTACTTC. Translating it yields CASSDRGLWGYEQYF.

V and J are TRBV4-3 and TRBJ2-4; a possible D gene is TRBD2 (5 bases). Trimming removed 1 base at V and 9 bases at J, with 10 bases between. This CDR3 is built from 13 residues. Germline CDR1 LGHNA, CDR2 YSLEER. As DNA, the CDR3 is TGCGCCAGCAGCCAAGGGACTTCGGGCATTCAGTACTTC. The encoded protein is CASSQGTSGIQYF.

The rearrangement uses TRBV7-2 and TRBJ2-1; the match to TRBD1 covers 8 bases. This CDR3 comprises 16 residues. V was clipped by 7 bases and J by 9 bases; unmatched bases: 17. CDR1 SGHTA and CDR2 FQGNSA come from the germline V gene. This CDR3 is CASIPGQGLQGGEQFF. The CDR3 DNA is TGTGCCAGCATCCCTGGACAGGGCCTACAGGGGGGTGAGCAGTTCTTC.

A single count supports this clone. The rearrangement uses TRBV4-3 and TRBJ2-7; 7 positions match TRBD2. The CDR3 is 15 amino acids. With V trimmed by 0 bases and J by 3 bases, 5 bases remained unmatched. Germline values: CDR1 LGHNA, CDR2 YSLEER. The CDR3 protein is CASSQDFPSGYEQYF. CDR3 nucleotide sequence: TGCGCCAGCAGCCAAGATTTCCCTAGCGGCTACGAGCAGTACTTC.

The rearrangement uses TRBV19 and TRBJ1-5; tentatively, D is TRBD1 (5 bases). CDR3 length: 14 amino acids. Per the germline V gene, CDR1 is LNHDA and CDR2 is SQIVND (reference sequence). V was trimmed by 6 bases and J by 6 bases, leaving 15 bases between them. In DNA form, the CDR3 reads TGTGCCAGTAGGGGATCTCAGGGATTTCAGCCCCAGCATTTT. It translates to CASRGSQGFQPQHF.

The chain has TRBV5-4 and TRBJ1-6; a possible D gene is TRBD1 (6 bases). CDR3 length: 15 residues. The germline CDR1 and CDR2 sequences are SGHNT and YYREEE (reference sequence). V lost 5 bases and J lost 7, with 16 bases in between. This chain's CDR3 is CASRIRGKGNSPLHF. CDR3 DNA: TGTGCCAGCAGGATCAGGGGTAAGGGGAATTCACCCCTCCACTTT.

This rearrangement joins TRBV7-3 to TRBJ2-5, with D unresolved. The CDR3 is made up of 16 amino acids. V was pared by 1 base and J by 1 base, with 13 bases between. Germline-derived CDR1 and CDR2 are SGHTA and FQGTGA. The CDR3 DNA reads TGTGCCAGCAGCTTAAGACCCCCGGGTGCCCAAGAGACCCAGTACTTC. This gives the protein CASSLRPPGAQETQYF.

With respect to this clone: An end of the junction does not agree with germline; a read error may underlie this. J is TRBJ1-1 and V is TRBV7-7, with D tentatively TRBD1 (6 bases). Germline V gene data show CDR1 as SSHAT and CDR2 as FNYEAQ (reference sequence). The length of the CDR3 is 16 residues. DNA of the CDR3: TGTGCTAGCAGCTCACAAGGGGGACAAACGAACACTGAAGCTTTCTTT. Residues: CASSSQGGQTNTEAFF.

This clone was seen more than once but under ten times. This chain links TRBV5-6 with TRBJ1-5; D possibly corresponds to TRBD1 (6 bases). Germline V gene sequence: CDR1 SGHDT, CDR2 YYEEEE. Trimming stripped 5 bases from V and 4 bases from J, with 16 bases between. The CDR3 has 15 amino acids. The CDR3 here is CASSGGPTGNQPQHF. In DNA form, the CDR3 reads TGTGCCAGCAGTGGAGGGCCAACAGGGAATCAGCCCCAGCATTTT.

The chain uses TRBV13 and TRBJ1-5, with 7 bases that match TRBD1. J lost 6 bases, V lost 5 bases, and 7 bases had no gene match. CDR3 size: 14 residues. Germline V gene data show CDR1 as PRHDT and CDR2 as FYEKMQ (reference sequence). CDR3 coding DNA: TGTGCCAGCAGCCTTCAGGGGGGGGGTCAGCCCCAGCATTTT. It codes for CASSLQGGGQPQHF.

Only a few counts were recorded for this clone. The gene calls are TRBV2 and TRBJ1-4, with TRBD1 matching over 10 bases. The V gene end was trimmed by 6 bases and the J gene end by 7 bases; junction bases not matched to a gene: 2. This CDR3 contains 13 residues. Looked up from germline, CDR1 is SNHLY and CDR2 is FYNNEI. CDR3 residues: CASSRDRGEKLFF. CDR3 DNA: TGTGCCAGCAGCCGGGACAGGGGTGAAAAACTGTTTTTT.

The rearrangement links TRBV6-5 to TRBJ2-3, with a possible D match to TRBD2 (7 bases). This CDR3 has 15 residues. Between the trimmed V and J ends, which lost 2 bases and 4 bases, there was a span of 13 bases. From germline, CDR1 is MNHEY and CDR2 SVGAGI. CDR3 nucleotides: TGTGCCAGCAGTTACCCAGGGGCGGGGGCAGATACGCAGTATTTT. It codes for CASSYPGAGADTQYF.

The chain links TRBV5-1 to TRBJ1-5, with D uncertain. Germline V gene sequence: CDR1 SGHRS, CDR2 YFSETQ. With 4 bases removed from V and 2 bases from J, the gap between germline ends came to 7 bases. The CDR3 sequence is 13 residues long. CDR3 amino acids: CASSVDGNQPQHF. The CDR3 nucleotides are TGCGCCAGCAGCGTGGACGGCAATCAGCCCCAGCATTTT.

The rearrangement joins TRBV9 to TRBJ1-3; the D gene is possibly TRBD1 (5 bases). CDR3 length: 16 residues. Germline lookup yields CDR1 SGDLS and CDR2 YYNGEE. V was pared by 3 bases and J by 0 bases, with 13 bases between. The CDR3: CASSDATVLSGNTIYF. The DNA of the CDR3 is TGTGCCAGCAGCGATGCGACAGTCCTCTCTGGAAACACCATATATTTT.

In DNA form, the CDR3 reads TGTGCCAGCAGTGACTGGGGGCGAGGAGGAACAGATACGCAGTATTTT. Protein sequence: CASSDWGRGGTDTQYF. The chain is built from TRBV28 and TRBJ2-3; perhaps TRBD1 as D (6 bases). V was trimmed by 5 bases and J by 3 bases, leaving 18 bases between them. This CDR3 region has 16 residues. Looked up from germline, CDR1 is MDHEN and CDR2 is SYDVKM.

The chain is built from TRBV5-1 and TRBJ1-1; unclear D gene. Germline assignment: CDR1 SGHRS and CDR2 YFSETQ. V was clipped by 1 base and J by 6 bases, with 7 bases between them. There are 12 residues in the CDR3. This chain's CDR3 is CASSLPGPEAFF. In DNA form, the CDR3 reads TGCGCCAGCAGCTTGCCCGGGCCTGAAGCTTTCTTT.

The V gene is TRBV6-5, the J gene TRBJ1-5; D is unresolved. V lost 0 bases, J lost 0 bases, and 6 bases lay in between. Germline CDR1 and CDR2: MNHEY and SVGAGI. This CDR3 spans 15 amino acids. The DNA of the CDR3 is TGTGCCAGCAGTTACTCTGGGAGTAGCAATCAGCCCCAGCATTTT. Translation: CASSYSGSSNQPQHF.

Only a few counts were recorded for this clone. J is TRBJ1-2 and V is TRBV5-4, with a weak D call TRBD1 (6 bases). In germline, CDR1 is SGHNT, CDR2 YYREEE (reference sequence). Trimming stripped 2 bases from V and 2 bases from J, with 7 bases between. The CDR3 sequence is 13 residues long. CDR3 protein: CASSFQGNYGYTF. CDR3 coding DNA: TGTGCCAGCAGCTTTCAGGGGAACTATGGCTACACCTTC. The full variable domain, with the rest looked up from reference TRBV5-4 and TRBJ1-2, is ETGVTQSPTHLIKTRGQQVTLRCSSQSGHNTVSWYQQALGQGPQFIFQYYREEENGRGNFPPRFSGLQFPNYSSELNVNALELDDSALYLCASSFQGNYGYTFGSGTRLTVV.

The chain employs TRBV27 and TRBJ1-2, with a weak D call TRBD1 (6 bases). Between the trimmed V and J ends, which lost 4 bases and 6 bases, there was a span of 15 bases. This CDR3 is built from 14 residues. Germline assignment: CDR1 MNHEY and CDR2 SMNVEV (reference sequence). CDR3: CASSSQGRAHGYTF. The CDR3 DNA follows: TGTGCCAGCAGTTCCCAGGGGCGCGCTCATGGCTACACCTTC.

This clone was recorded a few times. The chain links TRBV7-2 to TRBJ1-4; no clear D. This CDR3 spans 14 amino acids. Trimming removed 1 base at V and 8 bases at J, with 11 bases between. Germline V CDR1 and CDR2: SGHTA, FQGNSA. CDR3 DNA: TGTGCCAGCAGCTTAGGGGCGTTGGGCGAAAAACTGTTTTTT. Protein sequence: CASSLGALGEKLFF.

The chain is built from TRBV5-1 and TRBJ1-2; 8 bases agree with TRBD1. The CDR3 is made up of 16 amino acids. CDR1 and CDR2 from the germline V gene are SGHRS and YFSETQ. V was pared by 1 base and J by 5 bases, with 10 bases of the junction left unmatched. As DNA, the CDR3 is TGCGCCAGCAGCTTGACAGGGGGGGCTTCGGAATATGGCTACACCTTC. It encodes CASSLTGGASEYGYTF.